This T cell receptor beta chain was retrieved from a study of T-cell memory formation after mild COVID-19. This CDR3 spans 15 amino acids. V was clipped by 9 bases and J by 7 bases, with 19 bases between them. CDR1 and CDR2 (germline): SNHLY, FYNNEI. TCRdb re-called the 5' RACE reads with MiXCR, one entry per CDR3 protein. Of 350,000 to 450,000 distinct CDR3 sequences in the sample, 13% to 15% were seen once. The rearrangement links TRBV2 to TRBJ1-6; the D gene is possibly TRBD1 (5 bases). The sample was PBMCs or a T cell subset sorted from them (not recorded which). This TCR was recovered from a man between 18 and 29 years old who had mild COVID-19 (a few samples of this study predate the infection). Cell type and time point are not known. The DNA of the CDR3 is TGTGCCAGTGAGTCCGTAACAGGATCGAATTCACCCCTCCACTTT. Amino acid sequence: CASESVTGSNSPLHF.